These 31 T cell receptor beta chains share one sample of origin, sequenced in a study of blood T cell repertoires in COVID-19. Repertoires were generated with immunoSEQ multiplex PCR, while TCRdb's copy carries only in-frame clones and drops some. The sample consists of about 100,000 clones, 85% of them appearing once. The sample was peripheral blood. These receptors originate from a woman aged 70-85 years with active or convalescent COVID-19.

The chain combines TRBV3-1 (or the pseudogene TRBV3-2) with TRBJ2-7; TRBD1 might be the D (5 bases). Germline values: CDR1 LGHDT, CDR2 YNNKEL (reference sequence). Trimming pared 2 bases from V and 2 bases from J, leaving 10 bases between. This CDR3 is 14 amino acids long. The CDR3 protein is CASSQTQATYEQYF. The CDR3 DNA reads TGTGCCAGCAGCCAAACACAGGCGACCTACGAGCAGTACTTC.

This clone was observed a few times. The chain uses TRBV7-9 and TRBJ2-7; TRBD2 aligns across 9 bases. The trim removed 0 bases at V and 3 bases at J, leaving 6 bases unmatched. CDR3 size: 16 residues. The germline V gene encodes CDR1 SEHNR and CDR2 FQNEAQ (reference sequence). The CDR3 sequence is CASSLALASGIYEQYF. The CDR3 coding sequence is TGTGCCAGCAGCTTAGCGCTGGCTAGCGGGATCTACGAGCAGTACTTC.

The genes are TRBV27 and TRBJ2-1, with D tentatively TRBD2 (7 bases). V lost 6 bases, J lost 8 bases, and 14 bases lay in between. CDR1 and CDR2 (germline): MNHEY, SMNVEV (reference sequence). The CDR3 extends over 13 amino acids. CDR3 residues: CASRGWGGHEQFF. DNA of the CDR3: TGTGCCAGCAGAGGGTGGGGGGGCCATGAGCAGTTCTTC.

This clone was seen only a few times. J is TRBJ1-6 and V is TRBV7-9; D not resolved. The CDR3 runs to 14 residues. The V end lost 2 bases, the J end lost 8 bases, and 10 bases lay between the germline ends. CDR1 and CDR2 (germline): SEHNR, FQNEAQ (reference sequence). In nucleotides, the CDR3 is TGTGCCAGCAGCTTAACCGGAGGGTATTCACCCCTCCACTTT. Translation: CASSLTGGYSPLHF.

This sequence joins TRBV28 and TRBJ2-7, with 7 bases fitting TRBD2. CDR1 is MDHEN, CDR2 SYDVKM, per germline. The CDR3 length is 14 residues. Germline trimming cut 4 bases from V and 3 bases from J; bases unmatched to any gene: 6. Here the CDR3 reads CASSSPTSNYEQYF. CDR3 DNA sequence: TGTGCCAGCAGTTCCCCGACTAGCAACTACGAGCAGTACTTC. Complete variable domain (other parts from reference TRBV28 and TRBJ2-7): DVKVTQSSRYLVKRTGEKVFLECVQDMDHENMFWYRQDPGLGLRLIYFSYDVKMKEKGDIPEGYSVSREKKERFSLILESASTNQTSMYLCASSSPTSNYEQYFGPGTRLTVT.

This chain links TRBV25-1 with TRBJ2-3; 14 bases agree with TRBD2. This CDR3 is 16 amino acids long. V was pared by 4 bases and J by 4 bases, with 4 bases of the junction left unmatched. Germline V gene data show CDR1 as MGHDK and CDR2 as SYGVNS. The CDR3 spells CASSAKTSGRADTQYF. Written as DNA, the CDR3 is TGTGCCAGCAGTGCAAAGACTAGCGGGAGGGCAGATACGCAGTATTTT.

The rearrangement uses TRBV5-1 and TRBJ2-7; the D gene is possibly TRBD1 (5 bases). Germline CDR1 and CDR2: SGHRS and YFSETQ. The CDR3 is 14 residues long. The germline V and J ends were trimmed by 1 base and 0 bases, with 8 bases remaining between them. CDR3 in amino acids: CASSLSGNSYEQYF. CDR3 nucleotides: TGCGCCAGCAGCTTGTCAGGGAACTCCTACGAGCAGTACTTC.

The rearrangement links TRBV10-3 to TRBJ2-1; TRBD2 agrees at 9 bases. The CDR3 loop spans 15 amino acids. After removal of 4 bases from V and 7 bases from J, the junction contained 8 bases not matched to a gene. In germline, CDR1 is ENHRY, CDR2 SYGVKD. CDR3 sequence: CAISGVAGEVNEQFF. The CDR3 coding sequence is TGTGCCATCAGTGGGGTAGCGGGAGAGGTAAATGAGCAGTTCTTC.

This clone was seen a single time. The V gene is TRBV7-8, the J gene TRBJ1-4, with D uncertain. V was cut by 0 bases and J by 8 bases, with 10 bases left in between. The CDR3 loop spans 14 amino acids. From germline, CDR1 is SGHVS and CDR2 FQNEAQ. CDR3 coding DNA: TGTGCCAGCAGCTTAGCGAGCAAGCCCGAAAAACTGTTTTTT. Its translation: CASSLASKPEKLFF.

The V gene is TRBV7-9, the J gene TRBJ1-2; D is perhaps TRBD1 (5 bases). Germline V lookup: CDR1 SEHNR, CDR2 FQNEAQ (reference sequence). Trimming stripped 1 base from V and 2 bases from J, with 5 bases between. CDR3 length: 13 amino acids. The CDR3 loop is CASSLGQNYGYTF. The CDR3 region has the DNA TGTGCCAGCAGCTTAGGACAGAACTATGGCTACACCTTC. The full variable domain, with the rest looked up from reference TRBV7-9 and TRBJ1-2, is DTGVSQNPRHKITKRGQNVTFRCDPISEHNRLYWYRQTLGQGPEFLTYFQNEAQLEKSRLLSDRFSAERPKGSFSTLEIQRTEQGDSAMYLCASSLGQNYGYTFGSGTRLTVV.

This clone was counted a single time. This chain connects TRBV5-1 to TRBJ1-2, with D perhaps TRBD1 (5 bases). Deletions cut 3 bases from V and 4 bases from J, with 16 bases between. The CDR3 contains 15 residues. CDR1 and CDR2 (germline): SGHRS, YFSETQ. CDR3 coding DNA: TGCGCCAGCAGCTCGTCCGCGGGGCCCAGCTATGGCTACACCTTC. Its protein is CASSSSAGPSYGYTF.

This sequence joins TRBV4-2 and TRBJ2-5, with 7 bases fitting TRBD2. This CDR3 is built from 18 residues. The ends lost 0 bases at V and 2 bases at J; junction bases unmatched: 12. CDR1 and CDR2 from the germline V gene are LGHNA and YNFKEQ. The CDR3 here is CASSQDPLVEGLQETQYF. In DNA, the CDR3 is TGTGCCAGCAGCCAAGATCCCTTAGTTGAGGGACTACAAGAGACCCAGTACTTC.

The genes are TRBV18 and TRBJ1-2; 8 positions agree with TRBD1. The CDR3 totals 14 residues. CDR1 KGHSH and CDR2 LQKENI come from the germline V gene. V dropped 1 base and J dropped 8; count of bases not matched to a gene: 6. For the CDR3, the DNA is TGTGCCAGCTCACCACGGGGACAGGCTATGGGCTACACCTTC. Protein: CASSPRGQAMGYTF. The full variable domain, completed using reference TRBV18 and TRBJ1-2, is NAGVMQNPRHLVRRRGQEARLRCSPMKGHSHVYWYRQLPEEGLKFMVYLQKENIIDESGMPKERFSAEFPKEGPSILRIQQVVRGDSAAYFCASSPRGQAMGYTFGSGTRLTVV.

This rearrangement joins TRBV28 to TRBJ2-4; TRBD1 matches 8 bases. The germline CDR1 and CDR2 sequences are MDHEN and SYDVKM. This CDR3 comprises 16 residues. V lost 3 bases to trimming and J lost 0 bases; unmatched junction nucleotides: 4. CDR3 amino acids: CASSFPGGQAKNIQYF. The CDR3 DNA follows: TGTGCCAGCAGTTTCCCAGGGGGCCAAGCCAAAAACATTCAGTACTTC.

The chain uses TRBV21-1 and TRBJ1-5; the tabulated D call, TRBD1, remains unverified against the DNA. TRBV21-1 is a listed pseudogene. The CDR3 covers 17 residues. CDR3 nucleotide sequence: TGTGCCAGCAGCCGGCTTGTGTCCAGGGGGCGGCGGCAGCCCCAGCATTTT. It is translated as CASSRLVSRGRRQPQHF.

This chain joins TRBV9 and TRBJ2-3; TRBD2 agrees at 10 bases. The CDR3 covers 16 residues. V was clipped by 4 bases and J by 4 bases; unmatched bases: 9. The germline CDR1 and CDR2 sequences are SGDLS and YYNGEE. The CDR3 DNA follows: TGTGCCAGCAGCAACAGCGGGGGGGCATCAGCAGATACGCAGTATTTT. It yields the protein CASSNSGGASADTQYF. Full variable domain (rest looked up from reference TRBV9 and TRBJ2-3): DSGVTQTPKHLITATGQRVTLRCSPRSGDLSVYWYQQSLDQGLQFLIQYYNGEERAKGNILERFSAQQFPDLHSELNLSSLELGDSALYFCASSNSGGASADTQYFGPGTRLTVL.

This chain uses TRBV5-1 with TRBJ1-2; 7 nucleotides match TRBD1. Germline-derived CDR1 and CDR2 are SGHRS and YFSETQ. The length of the CDR3 is 14 residues. J lost 0 bases, V lost 3 bases, and 2 bases had no gene match. CDR3 in amino acids: CASSYGTANYGYTF. The DNA of the CDR3 is TGCGCCAGCAGCTACGGGACAGCTAACTATGGCTACACCTTC.

As concerns this clone: Other DNA sequences in the same sample also yield this CDR3. The chain recombines TRBV18 with TRBJ2-5, with D uncertain. CDR1 is KGHSH, CDR2 LQKENI, per germline. The CDR3 has 13 residues. Trimming removed 0 bases at V and 5 bases at J, with 7 bases between. DNA of the CDR3: TGTGCCAGCTCACCACCGTCCTCGGAGACCCAGTACTTC. Translating gives CASSPPSSETQYF.

This rearrangement joins TRBV20-1 to TRBJ1-1; TRBD1 aligns across 8 bases. Trimming at V came to 3 bases and at J to 6 bases, leaving 9 bases not matched to a gene. Germline V gives CDR1 DFQATT, CDR2 SNEGSKA (reference sequence). CDR3 size: 14 residues. The CDR3 nucleotides read TGCAGTGCTAGTTCCGGGCAGGGGGCGGCTGAAGCTTTCTTT. Protein: CSASSGQGAAEAFF.

This sequence joins TRBV19 and TRBJ1-5; weak D call: TRBD1 (5 bases). Trimming took 3 bases from V and 5 from J, leaving 11 bases between them. Germline V gives CDR1 LNHDA, CDR2 SQIVND (reference sequence). The CDR3 is 14 residues long. CDR3 sequence: CASSISRGDQPQHF. The CDR3, as DNA: TGTGCCAGTAGTATTAGTAGGGGTGATCAGCCCCAGCATTTT.

The chain carries TRBV7-3 and TRBJ1-1; D gene ambiguous. This CDR3 comprises 13 residues. Germline V lookup: CDR1 SGHTA, CDR2 FQGTGA. V lost 5 bases, J lost 1 base, and 8 bases lay in between. DNA for the CDR3: TGTGCCAGCAGCCCGCACACGAACACTGAAGCTTTCTTT. Amino acid sequence: CASSPHTNTEAFF.

The chain has TRBV2 and TRBJ2-1, with D maybe TRBD2 (6 bases). CDR3 length equals 14 residues. V lost 7 bases, J lost 6 bases, and 16 bases lay in between. From germline, CDR1 is SNHLY and CDR2 FYNNEI. CDR3 sequence reads: CASTRVEGGNEQFF. The CDR3, as DNA: TGTGCCAGCACAAGAGTGGAGGGTGGCAATGAGCAGTTCTTC.

The J gene is TRBJ2-6, the V gene TRBV18; D call uncertain. V was cut by 4 bases and J by 2 bases, with 9 bases left in between. Germline V gene sequence: CDR1 KGHSH, CDR2 LQKENI. The CDR3 runs 15 residues. The DNA of the CDR3 is TGTGCCAGCTCACAAACAGAGACTGGGGCCAACGTCCTGACTTTC. Encoded protein: CASSQTETGANVLTF. The whole variable domain, remainder taken from reference TRBV18 and TRBJ2-6, is NAGVMQNPRHLVRRRGQEARLRCSPMKGHSHVYWYRQLPEEGLKFMVYLQKENIIDESGMPKERFSAEFPKEGPSILRIQQVVRGDSAAYFCASSQTETGANVLTFGAGSRLTVL.

V gene TRBV28 combines with J gene TRBJ1-6, with D hard to call. The V and J ends lost 6 bases and 0 bases respectively, with 9 bases between them. This CDR3 is 15 amino acids long. Germline CDR1 is MDHEN and CDR2 is SYDVKM. CDR3 sequence: CASRTQSSYNSPLHF. As DNA, the CDR3 is TGTGCCAGCAGAACACAAAGCTCCTATAATTCACCCCTCCACTTT.

This clone was counted only a few times. CDR3 bases: TGTGCCAGCAGCTATACCGGGACAGATCAGCCCCAGCATTTT. It translates to CASSYTGTDQPQHF. The chain carries TRBV7-8 and TRBJ1-5, with 7 bases aligning to TRBD1. The germline CDR1 and CDR2 sequences are SGHVS and FQNEAQ. V trimming: 4 bases; J trimming: 5 bases; junction bases outside the gene matches: 5. This CDR3 comprises 14 residues.

V is TRBV7-9 and J is TRBJ2-7; 9 nucleotides match TRBD2. Germline loops: CDR1 SEHNR, CDR2 FQNEAQ (reference sequence). The junction had 11 bases not matched to a gene; V was cut back by 5 bases and J by 9 bases. This CDR3 is built from 14 residues. In nucleotides, the CDR3 is TGTGCCAGCAGCGGACCCGGGACTAGCTTTACGCAGTACTTC. As protein: CASSGPGTSFTQYF.

This clone was recorded only once. The rearrangement joins TRBV28 to TRBJ2-7; 13 nucleotides agree with TRBD2. Losses at the gene ends were 6 bases for V and 5 bases for J; bases not matched to a gene: 7. Germline V gene lookup returns CDR1 MDHEN and CDR2 SYDVKM. The CDR3 spans 15 residues. CDR3 in DNA: TGTGCCAGCAGGAAAACTAGCGGGAGGGTCCACGAGCAGTACTTC. Translating it yields CASRKTSGRVHEQYF.

J is TRBJ2-5 and V is TRBV6-5; TRBD1 matches at 9 bases. Per germline, CDR1 MNHEY and CDR2 SVGAGI. Losses at the gene ends were 6 bases for V and 6 bases for J; bases not matched to a gene: 11. The CDR3 is 15 amino acids. The DNA for the CDR3 is TGTGCCAGCAGGGGATCCGGGACAGGGTCCCAGACCCAGTACTTC. The encoded protein is CASRGSGTGSQTQYF.

The genes are TRBV29-1 and TRBJ2-3; 10 nucleotides match TRBD1. The CDR3 spans 14 residues. J was trimmed by 4 bases and V by 3 bases; bases with no gene match: 4. Germline V CDR1 and CDR2: SQVTM, ANQGSEA. CDR3 in amino acids: CSVDEDRGSDTQYF. The CDR3, as DNA: TGCAGCGTTGACGAGGACAGGGGGTCAGATACGCAGTATTTT.

The CDR3, as DNA: TGTGCCAGCAGTGAAGCGCAGGGATTCTATGGCTACACCTTC. The encoded protein is CASSEAQGFYGYTF. J is TRBJ1-2 and V is TRBV6-1; D is perhaps TRBD1 (5 bases). Trimming left V 0 bases short and J 4 bases short, with 9 bases between. CDR1 is MNHNS and CDR2 is SASEGT in the germline V gene. This CDR3 region has 14 residues.

The chain employs TRBV18 and TRBJ2-5, with TRBD2 matching 12 bases. V shed 2 bases and J 2 bases; nucleotides not matched to a gene: 3. This CDR3 is 16 amino acids long. CDR1 and CDR2 from the germline V gene are KGHSH and LQKENI. CDR3 nucleotide sequence: TGTGCCAGCTCACCAGTCCTAGCGGGGGGGCAAGAGACCCAGTACTTC. The encoded protein is CASSPVLAGGQETQYF. Based on the CDR3 plus reference TRBV18 and TRBJ2-5, the full variable domain is NAGVMQNPRHLVRRRGQEARLRCSPMKGHSHVYWYRQLPEEGLKFMVYLQKENIIDESGMPKERFSAEFPKEGPSILRIQQVVRGDSAAYFCASSPVLAGGQETQYFGPGTRLLVL.